The 17 T cell receptor beta chains presented below share a single source sample, sequenced in a study of metastatic and nonmetastatic thyroid tumors. There were no patients who had received any treatment before thyroid surgery. MiXCR was used by TCRdb to re-call the PCR reads. This sample has around 28,000 clones, with 25% to 35% found just once. The sequenced sample consisted of blood. The receptors here all came from a female donor with papillary thyroid cancer or a benign thyroid nodule (not recorded which). Some clones in this sample may be carry-over from other donors' samples.

By share, this clone counts as medium-sized. The chain combines TRBV28 with TRBJ2-7, with 7 nucleotides matching TRBD1. The ends lost 10 bases at V and 5 bases at J; junction bases unmatched: 14. This CDR3 has 14 amino acids. Germline V gives CDR1 MDHEN, CDR2 SYDVKM. Here the CDR3 reads CATRLGTAFDEQYF. The DNA of the CDR3 is TGTGCCACCCGTTTGGGGACAGCCTTTGACGAGCAGTACTTC.

In its sample, this clone was seen a few times. J is TRBJ2-7 and V is TRBV6-4; D might be TRBD1 (6 bases). Germline V lookup: CDR1 MRHNA, CDR2 SNTAGT. V gave up 2 bases and J gave up 8 bases, with 16 bases separating them. This CDR3 has 14 residues. The CDR3 DNA sequence: TGTGCCAGCAGTGACCGCAGTTTTCAGGGGAAGCAGTACTTC. Amino acids: CASSDRSFQGKQYF.

Remarks on this clone: No DNA is shown, since the ends of the CDR3 on it are uncertain; the CDR3 is the one TCRdb lists. CDR3 in amino acids: CASSPSPSILYEQYF. The chain recombines TRBV7-2 with TRBJ2-7; TRBD1, the table's D call, was not compared with the DNA. CDR1 is SGHTA and CDR2 is FQGNSA in the germline V gene. The CDR3 has 15 residues if both end residues are counted.

This clone was observed a few times. This chain connects TRBV27 to TRBJ2-2, with D tentatively TRBD1 (6 bases). CDR1 and CDR2 from the germline V gene are MNHEY and SMNVEV (reference sequence). V lost 0 bases and J lost 7, with 9 bases in between. The CDR3 sequence is 14 residues long. The DNA for the CDR3 is TGTGCCAGCAGTTTATCGACAGGCGGCGGGGAGCTGTTTTTT. It codes for CASSLSTGGGELFF.

The CDR3 bases are TGTGCCAGCAGCTGGGGAGAGAGGGGGGAGCTGTTTTTT. Translating gives CASSWGERGELFF. The V call is TRBV7-9, the J call TRBJ2-2; TRBD2 is a possible D gene (5 bases). CDR3 length: 13 residues. V was cut by 4 bases and J by 8 bases, with 11 bases left in between. In germline, CDR1 is SEHNR, CDR2 FQNEAQ (reference sequence). Variable domain in full (rest from reference TRBV7-9 and TRBJ2-2): DTGVSQNPRHKITKRGQNVTFRCDPISEHNRLYWYRQTLGQGPEFLTYFQNEAQLEKSRLLSDRFSAERPKGSFSTLEIQRTEQGDSAMYLCASSWGERGELFFGEGSRLTVL.

The V gene is TRBV20-1, the J gene TRBJ2-2, with 8 bases that match TRBD2. The length of the CDR3 is 14 residues. The V gene end was trimmed by 5 bases and the J gene end by 6 bases; junction bases not matched to a gene: 8. CDR1 DFQATT and CDR2 SNEGSKA come from the germline V gene (reference sequence). In DNA form, the CDR3 reads TGCAGTGCTCTCCCGGGACTAGGGTCCGGGGAGCTGTTTTTT. This codes for CSALPGLGSGELFF.

This clone was detected a few times. The V gene is TRBV6-1, the J gene TRBJ1-2, with TRBD1 matching 9 bases. The germline CDR1 and CDR2 sequences are MNHNS and SASEGT. Trimming cost V 7 bases and J 2 bases; bases outside gene matches: 2. This CDR3 region has 13 residues. The CDR3 DNA reads as TGTGCCAGCATAGGACAGGGGAACTATGGCTACACCTTC. Translated, it gives CASIGQGNYGYTF.

The chain joins TRBV6-1 to TRBJ1-6; D perhaps matches TRBD1 (5 bases). The CDR3 contains 17 residues. Germline CDR1 MNHNS, CDR2 SASEGT. V gave up 7 bases and J gave up 0 bases, with 16 bases separating them. The CDR3 loop reads CASIPTTASSYNSPLHF. In nucleotides, the CDR3 is TGTGCCAGCATTCCCACGACAGCGAGCTCCTATAATTCACCCCTCCACTTT.

This clone was seen a few times. The chain couples TRBV2 to TRBJ2-5; D not certain. Germline V gene sequence: CDR1 SNHLY, CDR2 FYNNEI. Trimming left V 1 base short and J 5 bases short, with 2 bases between. The CDR3 covers 11 residues. CDR3 amino acids: CASSEEETQYF. CDR3 nucleotides: TGTGCCAGCAGTGAAGAGGAGACCCAGTACTTC.

V usage is TRBV6-1 and J usage is TRBJ2-7; 8 bases match TRBD1. V gave up 7 bases and J gave up 2 bases; unmatched junction bases: 7. The length of the CDR3 is 14 residues. Germline assignment: CDR1 MNHNS and CDR2 SASEGT. The CDR3 DNA reads as TGTGCCAGCACAGGACAGGGCCAGACCTACGAGCAGTACTTC. This codes for CASTGQGQTYEQYF.

V usage is TRBV5-6 and J usage is TRBJ2-1; D is ambiguous. CDR3 size: 13 residues. Between the trimmed V and J ends, which lost 3 bases and 10 bases, there was a span of 14 bases. Germline loops: CDR1 SGHDT, CDR2 YYEEEE. CDR3 amino acids: CASSSEYGKEQFF. For the CDR3, the DNA is TGTGCCAGCAGCTCGGAATATGGAAAGGAGCAGTTCTTC.

The chain is built from TRBV20-1 and TRBJ2-4; D might be TRBD1 (6 bases). Germline CDR1 DFQATT, CDR2 SNEGSKA (reference sequence). Trimming shortened V by 0 bases and J by 7 bases, and 7 bases separated the two germline ends. CDR3 size: 12 residues. The CDR3 is CSAREQGNIQYF. In DNA form, the CDR3 reads TGCAGTGCTAGAGAGCAGGGGAACATTCAGTACTTC.

The chain carries TRBV7-9 and TRBJ2-7, with TRBD1 identical over 7 bases. Germline CDR1 reads SEHNR; CDR2 reads FQNEAQ (reference sequence). V shed 5 bases, J shed 2 bases, and the junction held 9 bases outside the gene matches. This CDR3 spans 15 amino acids. The CDR3: CASSPKGAPPYEQYF. DNA of the CDR3: TGTGCCAGCAGCCCAAAGGGGGCACCCCCCTACGAGCAGTACTTC.

The chain links TRBV19 to TRBJ2-5, with 12 bases matching TRBD1. CDR3 length: 15 amino acids. V gave up 5 bases and J gave up 5 bases; unmatched junction bases: 6. Germline values: CDR1 LNHDA, CDR2 SQIVND (reference sequence). CDR3 sequence: CASSEGQGARETQYF. The CDR3 DNA is TGTGCCAGTAGTGAGGGACAGGGGGCCCGGGAGACCCAGTACTTC.

The chain links TRBV7-2 to TRBJ2-1, with TRBD1 as a possible D gene (5 bases). V was shortened by 5 bases and J by 6 bases, with 11 bases between the two germline ends. The CDR3 is 13 residues long. CDR1 and CDR2 from the germline V gene are SGHTA and FQGNSA. CDR3 loop: CASSPLRGNEQFF. Here the CDR3 DNA reads TGTGCCAGCAGCCCTCTAAGGGGCAATGAGCAGTTCTTC.

Ten or more counts support this clone. The genes are TRBV7-3 and TRBJ1-1; 7 bases line up with TRBD1. V dropped 5 bases and J dropped 3; count of bases not matched to a gene: 6. The CDR3 sequence is 14 residues long. Germline CDR1 and CDR2: SGHTA and FQGTGA. CDR3 sequence reads: CASSQDRIDTEAFF. In DNA form, the CDR3 reads TGTGCCAGCAGCCAGGACAGGATAGACACTGAAGCTTTCTTT.

The chain uses TRBV28 and TRBJ2-7, with a tentative D call TRBD2 (6 bases). V was cut by 8 bases and J by 5 bases, with 16 bases left in between. The CDR3 is 13 residues long. Per the germline V gene, CDR1 is MDHEN and CDR2 is SYDVKM. CDR3 in DNA: TGTGCCAGCGGTGACAGTGGAGGGAACGAGCAGTACTTC. Its translation is CASGDSGGNEQYF.